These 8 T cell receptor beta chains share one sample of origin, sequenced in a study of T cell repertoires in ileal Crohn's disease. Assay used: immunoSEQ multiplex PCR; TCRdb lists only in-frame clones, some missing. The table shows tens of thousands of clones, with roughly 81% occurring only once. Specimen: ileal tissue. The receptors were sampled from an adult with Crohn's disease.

The CDR3 nucleotides are TGCGCCAGCAGCCAAGGTAGCGGGGGGTACAATGAGCAGTTCTTC. It encodes CASSQGSGGYNEQFF. This chain links TRBV4-3 with TRBJ2-1; TRBD2 aligns across 10 bases. The germline V gene has CDR1 LGHNA and CDR2 YSLEER. The CDR3 totals 15 residues. With 1 base clipped from V and 4 bases from J, the junction kept 1 base outside the gene matches.

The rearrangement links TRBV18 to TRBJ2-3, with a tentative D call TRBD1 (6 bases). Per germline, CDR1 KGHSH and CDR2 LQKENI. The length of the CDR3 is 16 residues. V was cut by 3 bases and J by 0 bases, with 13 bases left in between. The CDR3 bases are TGTGCCAGCTCACCTCGGATCGGACAGAGCACAGATACGCAGTATTTT. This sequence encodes CASSPRIGQSTDTQYF.

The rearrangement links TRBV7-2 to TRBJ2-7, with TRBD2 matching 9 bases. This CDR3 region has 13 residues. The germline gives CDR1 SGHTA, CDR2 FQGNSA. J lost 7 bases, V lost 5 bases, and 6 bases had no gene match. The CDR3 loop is CASSRQAGGEQYF. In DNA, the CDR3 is TGTGCCAGCAGCCGTCAAGCGGGAGGAGAGCAGTACTTC.

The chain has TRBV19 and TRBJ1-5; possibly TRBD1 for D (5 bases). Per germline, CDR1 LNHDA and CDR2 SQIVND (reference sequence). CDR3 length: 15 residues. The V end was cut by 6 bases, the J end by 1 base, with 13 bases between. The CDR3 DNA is TGTGCCAGTAGCCAGGAGGGGTGGAGCAATCAGCCCCAGCATTTT. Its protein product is CASSQEGWSNQPQHF.

The CDR3 region has the DNA TGTGCCAGTAGTATGGGGCAGGGCCACGGTCAGCCCCAGCATTTT. Translated, it gives CASSMGQGHGQPQHF. The chain joins TRBV19 to TRBJ1-5; TRBD1 is a possible D gene (5 bases). This CDR3 is 15 amino acids long. V was pared by 3 bases and J by 6 bases, with 15 bases between. Looked up from germline, CDR1 is LNHDA and CDR2 is SQIVND (reference sequence).

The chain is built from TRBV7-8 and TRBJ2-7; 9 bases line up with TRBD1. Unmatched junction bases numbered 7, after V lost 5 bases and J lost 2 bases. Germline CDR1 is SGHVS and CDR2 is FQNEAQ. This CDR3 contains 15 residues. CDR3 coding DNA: TGTGCCAGCAGCCGGGACAGGGTAAAGCCCTACGAGCAGTACTTC. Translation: CASSRDRVKPYEQYF.

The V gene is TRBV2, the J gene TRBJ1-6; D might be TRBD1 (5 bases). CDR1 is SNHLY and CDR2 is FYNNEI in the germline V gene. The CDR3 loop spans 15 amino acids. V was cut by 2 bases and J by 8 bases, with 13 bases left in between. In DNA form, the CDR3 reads TGTGCCAGCAGTGAACAGGGCCGAGAGGATTCACCCCTCCACTTT. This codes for CASSEQGREDSPLHF.

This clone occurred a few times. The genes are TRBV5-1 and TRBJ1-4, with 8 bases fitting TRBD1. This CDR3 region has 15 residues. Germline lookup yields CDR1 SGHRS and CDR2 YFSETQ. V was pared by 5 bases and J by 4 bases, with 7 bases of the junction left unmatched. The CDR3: CASRRTGGINEKLFF. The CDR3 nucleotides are TGCGCCAGCAGGAGAACAGGGGGAATTAATGAAAAACTGTTTTTT.